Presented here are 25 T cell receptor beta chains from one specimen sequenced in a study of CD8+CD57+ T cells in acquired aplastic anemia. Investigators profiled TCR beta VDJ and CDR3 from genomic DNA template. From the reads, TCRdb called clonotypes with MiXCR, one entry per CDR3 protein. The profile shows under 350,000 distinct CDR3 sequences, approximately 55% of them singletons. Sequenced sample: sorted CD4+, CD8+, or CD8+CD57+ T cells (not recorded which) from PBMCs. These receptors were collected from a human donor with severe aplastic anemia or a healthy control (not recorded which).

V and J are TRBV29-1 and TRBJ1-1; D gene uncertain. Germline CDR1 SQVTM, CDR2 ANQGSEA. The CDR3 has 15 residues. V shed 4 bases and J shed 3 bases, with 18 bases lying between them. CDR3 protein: CSVVIHGGVDTEAFF. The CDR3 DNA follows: TGCAGCGTTGTAATACACGGCGGGGTAGACACTGAAGCTTTCTTT.

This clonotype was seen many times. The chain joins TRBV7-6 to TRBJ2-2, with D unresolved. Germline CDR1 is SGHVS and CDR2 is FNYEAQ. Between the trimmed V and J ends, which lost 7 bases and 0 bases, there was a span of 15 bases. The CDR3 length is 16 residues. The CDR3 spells CASTQGISANTGELFF. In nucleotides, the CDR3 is TGTGCCAGCACCCAAGGTATTTCAGCGAACACCGGGGAGCTGTTTTTT.

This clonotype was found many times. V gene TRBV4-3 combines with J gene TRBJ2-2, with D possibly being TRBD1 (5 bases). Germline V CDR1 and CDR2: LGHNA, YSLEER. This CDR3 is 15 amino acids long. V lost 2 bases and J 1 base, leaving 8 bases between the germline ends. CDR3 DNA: TGCGCCAGCAGCCAACAGGGCCTGAACACCGGGGAGCTGTTTTTT. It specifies CASSQQGLNTGELFF.

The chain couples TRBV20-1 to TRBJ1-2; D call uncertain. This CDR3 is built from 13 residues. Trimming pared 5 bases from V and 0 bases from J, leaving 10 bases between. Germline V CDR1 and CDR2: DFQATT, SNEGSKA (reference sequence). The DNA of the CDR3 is TGCAGTGCTGCTGACACCACTAACTATGGCTACACCTTC. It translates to CSAADTTNYGYTF.

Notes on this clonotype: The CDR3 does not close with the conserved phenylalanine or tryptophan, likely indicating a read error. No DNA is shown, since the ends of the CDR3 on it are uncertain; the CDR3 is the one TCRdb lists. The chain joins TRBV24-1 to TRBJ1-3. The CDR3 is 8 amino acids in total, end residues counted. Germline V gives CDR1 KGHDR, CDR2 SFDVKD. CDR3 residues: CATSDQLP.

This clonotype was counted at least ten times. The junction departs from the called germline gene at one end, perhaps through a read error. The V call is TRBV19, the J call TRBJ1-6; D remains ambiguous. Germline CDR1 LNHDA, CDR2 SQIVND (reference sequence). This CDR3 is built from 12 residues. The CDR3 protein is CANSIVDSPLHF. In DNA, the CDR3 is TGTGCCAATAGTATAGTTGATTCACCCCTCCACTTT.

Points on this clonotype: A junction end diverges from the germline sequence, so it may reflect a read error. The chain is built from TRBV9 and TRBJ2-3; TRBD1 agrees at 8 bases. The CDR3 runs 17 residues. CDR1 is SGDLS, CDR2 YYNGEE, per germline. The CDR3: CASSVVSLGQGIDAQYF. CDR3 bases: TGTGCCAGCAGCGTAGTCTCCCTAGGACAGGGTATAGATGCGCAGTATTTT.

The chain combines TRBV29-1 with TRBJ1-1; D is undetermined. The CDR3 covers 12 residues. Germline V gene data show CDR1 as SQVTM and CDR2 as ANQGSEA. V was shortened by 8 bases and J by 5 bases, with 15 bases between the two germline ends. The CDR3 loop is CSSKSGVTEAFF. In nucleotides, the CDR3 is TGCAGCTCCAAATCGGGAGTGACTGAAGCTTTCTTT.

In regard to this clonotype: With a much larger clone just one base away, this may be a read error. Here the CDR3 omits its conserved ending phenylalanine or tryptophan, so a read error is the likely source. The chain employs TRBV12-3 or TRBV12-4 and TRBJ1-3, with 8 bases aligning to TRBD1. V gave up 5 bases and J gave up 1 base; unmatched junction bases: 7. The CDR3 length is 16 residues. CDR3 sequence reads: CASSPRQGWSGNTIYS. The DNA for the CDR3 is TGTGCCAGCAGTCCTCGACAGGGGTGGTCTGGAAACACCATATATTCT.

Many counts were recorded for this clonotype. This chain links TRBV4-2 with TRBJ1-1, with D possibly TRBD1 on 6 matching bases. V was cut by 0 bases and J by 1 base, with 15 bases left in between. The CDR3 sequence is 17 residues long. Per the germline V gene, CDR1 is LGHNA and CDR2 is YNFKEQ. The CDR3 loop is CASSQETGGQRNTEAFF. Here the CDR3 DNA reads TGTGCCAGCAGCCAAGAAACGGGGGGACAAAGGAACACTGAAGCTTTCTTT.

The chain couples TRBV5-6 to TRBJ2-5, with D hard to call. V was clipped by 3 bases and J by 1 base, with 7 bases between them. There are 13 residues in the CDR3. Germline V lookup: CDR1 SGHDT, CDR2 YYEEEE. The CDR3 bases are TGTGCCAGCAGCTCGGGCTGCCAAGAGACCCAGTACTTC. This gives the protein CASSSGCQETQYF.

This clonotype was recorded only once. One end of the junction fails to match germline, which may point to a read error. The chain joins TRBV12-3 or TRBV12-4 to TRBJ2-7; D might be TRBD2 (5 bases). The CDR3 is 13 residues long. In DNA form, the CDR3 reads TGTGCCAGCACCACCGGGATGTCCTACGAGCAGCACTTC. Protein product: CASTTGMSYEQHF.

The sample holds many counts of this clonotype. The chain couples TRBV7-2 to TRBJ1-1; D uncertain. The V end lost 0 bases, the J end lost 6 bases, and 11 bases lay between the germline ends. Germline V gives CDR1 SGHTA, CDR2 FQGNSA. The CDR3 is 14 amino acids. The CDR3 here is CASSLARRVPEAFF. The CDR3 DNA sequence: TGTGCCAGCAGCTTAGCGCGAAGGGTCCCTGAAGCTTTCTTT.

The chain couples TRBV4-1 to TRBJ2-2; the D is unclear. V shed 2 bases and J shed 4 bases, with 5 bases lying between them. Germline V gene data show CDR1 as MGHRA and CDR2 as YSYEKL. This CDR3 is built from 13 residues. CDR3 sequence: CASSQSFTGELFF. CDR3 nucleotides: TGCGCCAGCAGCCAATCATTCACCGGGGAGCTGTTTTTT.

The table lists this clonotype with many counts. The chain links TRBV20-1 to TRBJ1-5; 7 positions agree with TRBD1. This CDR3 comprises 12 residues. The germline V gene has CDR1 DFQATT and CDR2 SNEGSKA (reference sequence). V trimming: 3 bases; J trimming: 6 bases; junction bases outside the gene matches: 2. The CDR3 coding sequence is TGCAGTGCTAGGACAGGGATTCAGCCCCAGCATTTT. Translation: CSARTGIQPQHF.

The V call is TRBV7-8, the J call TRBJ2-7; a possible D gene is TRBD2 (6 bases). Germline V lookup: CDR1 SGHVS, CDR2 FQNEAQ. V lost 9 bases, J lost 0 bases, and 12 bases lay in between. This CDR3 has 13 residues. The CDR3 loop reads CASSPGLSYEQYF. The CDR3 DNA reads TGTGCCAGTAGTCCGGGACTCTCCTACGAGCAGTACTTC.

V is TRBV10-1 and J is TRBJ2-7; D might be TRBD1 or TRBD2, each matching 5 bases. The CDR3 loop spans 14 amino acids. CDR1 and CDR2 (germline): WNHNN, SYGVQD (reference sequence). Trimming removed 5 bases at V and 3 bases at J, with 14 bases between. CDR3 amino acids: CASSYSSGGYEQYF. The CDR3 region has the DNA TGCGCCAGCAGTTACTCCAGTGGGGGCTACGAGCAGTACTTC.

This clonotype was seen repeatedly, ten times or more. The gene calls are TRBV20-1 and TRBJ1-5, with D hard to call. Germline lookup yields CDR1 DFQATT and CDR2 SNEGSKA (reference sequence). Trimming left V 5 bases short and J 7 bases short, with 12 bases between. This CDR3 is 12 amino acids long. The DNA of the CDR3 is TGCAGTGCTGCTCGGAAGGACCAGCCCCAGCATTTT. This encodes CSAARKDQPQHF.

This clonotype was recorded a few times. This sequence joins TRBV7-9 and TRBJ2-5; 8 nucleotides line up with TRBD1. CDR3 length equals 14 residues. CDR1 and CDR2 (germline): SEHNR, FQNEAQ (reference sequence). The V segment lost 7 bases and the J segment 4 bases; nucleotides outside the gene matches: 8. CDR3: CASTGTGLTETQYF. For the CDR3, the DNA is TGTGCCAGCACCGGGACAGGTCTAACAGAGACCCAGTACTTC. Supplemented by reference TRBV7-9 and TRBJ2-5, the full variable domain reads DTGVSQNPRHKITKRGQNVTFRCDPISEHNRLYWYRQTLGQGPEFLTYFQNEAQLEKSRLLSDRFSAERPKGSFSTLEIQRTEQGDSAMYLCASTGTGLTETQYFGPGTRLLVL.

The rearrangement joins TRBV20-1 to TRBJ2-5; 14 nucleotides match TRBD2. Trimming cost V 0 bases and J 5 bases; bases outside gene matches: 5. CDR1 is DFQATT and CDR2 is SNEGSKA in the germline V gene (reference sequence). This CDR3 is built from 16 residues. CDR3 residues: CSARDWTSGGRETQYF. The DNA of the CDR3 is TGCAGTGCTAGAGATTGGACTAGCGGGGGGAGGGAGACCCAGTACTTC.

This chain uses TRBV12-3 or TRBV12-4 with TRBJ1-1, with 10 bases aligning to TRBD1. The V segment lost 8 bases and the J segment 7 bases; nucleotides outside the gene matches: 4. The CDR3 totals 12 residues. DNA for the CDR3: TGTGCCAGCCCAGGACAGGGGGGTGAAGCTTTCTTT. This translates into CASPGQGGEAFF.

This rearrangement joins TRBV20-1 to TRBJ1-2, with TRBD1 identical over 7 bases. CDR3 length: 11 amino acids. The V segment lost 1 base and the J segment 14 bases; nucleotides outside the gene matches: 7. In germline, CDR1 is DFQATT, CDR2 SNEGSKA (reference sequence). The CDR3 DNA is TGCAGTGCTAGAGGGGAGGGGGCAGGGACCTTC. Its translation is CSARGEGAGTF.

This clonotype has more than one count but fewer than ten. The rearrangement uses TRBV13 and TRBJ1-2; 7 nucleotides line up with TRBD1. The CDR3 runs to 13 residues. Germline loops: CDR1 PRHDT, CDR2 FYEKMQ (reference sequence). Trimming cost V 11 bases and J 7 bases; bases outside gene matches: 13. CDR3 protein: CAGGQDGIGGYTF. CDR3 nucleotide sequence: TGTGCCGGTGGACAGGATGGAATTGGTGGCTACACCTTC.

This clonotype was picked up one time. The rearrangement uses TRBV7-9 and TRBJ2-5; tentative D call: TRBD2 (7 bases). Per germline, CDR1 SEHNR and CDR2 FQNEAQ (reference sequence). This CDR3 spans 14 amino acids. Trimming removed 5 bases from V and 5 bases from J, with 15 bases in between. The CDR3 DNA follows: TGTGCCAGCAGCACCGCGGGGGCCGGGGAGACCCAGTACTTC. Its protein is CASSTAGAGETQYF. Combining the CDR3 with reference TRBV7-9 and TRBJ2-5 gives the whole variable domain DTGVSQNPRHKITKRGQNVTFRCDPISEHNRLYWYRQTLGQGPEFLTYFQNEAQLEKSRLLSDRFSAERPKGSFSTLEIQRTEQGDSAMYLCASSTAGAGETQYFGPGTRLLVL.

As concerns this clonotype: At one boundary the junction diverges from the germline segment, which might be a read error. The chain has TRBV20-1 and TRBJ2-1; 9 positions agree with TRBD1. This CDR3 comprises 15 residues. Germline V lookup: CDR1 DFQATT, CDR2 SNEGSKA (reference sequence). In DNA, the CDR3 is TGCAGTGCCAGAGGGGACAGGGAGAGCTACTACGAGCAGTTCTTC. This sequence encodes CSARGDRESYYEQFF.